Included here is one T cell receptor beta chain sequence, with context. This entry comes from a study of blood T cell repertoires in COVID-19. Measured with immunoSEQ multiplex PCR; TCRdb has only the in-frame clones, and not every one. The repertoire consists of 200,000 to 250,000 clones, with about 81% occurring once and the leading ten covering about 10%. This CDR3 is 12 amino acids long. Deletions cut 8 bases from V and 5 bases from J, with 9 bases between. Germline V CDR1 and CDR2: SEHNR, FQNEAQ (reference sequence). The sample consisted of PBMCs or T cells enriched from blood (not recorded which). This chain joins TRBV7-9 and TRBJ2-2; possibly TRBD2 for D (5 bases). The TCR originated in a man in his forties who had recovered from COVID-19. CDR3 nucleotide sequence: TGTGCCAGCGCGAGAGGGACCGGGGAGCTGTTTTTT. Protein product: CASARGTGELFF.